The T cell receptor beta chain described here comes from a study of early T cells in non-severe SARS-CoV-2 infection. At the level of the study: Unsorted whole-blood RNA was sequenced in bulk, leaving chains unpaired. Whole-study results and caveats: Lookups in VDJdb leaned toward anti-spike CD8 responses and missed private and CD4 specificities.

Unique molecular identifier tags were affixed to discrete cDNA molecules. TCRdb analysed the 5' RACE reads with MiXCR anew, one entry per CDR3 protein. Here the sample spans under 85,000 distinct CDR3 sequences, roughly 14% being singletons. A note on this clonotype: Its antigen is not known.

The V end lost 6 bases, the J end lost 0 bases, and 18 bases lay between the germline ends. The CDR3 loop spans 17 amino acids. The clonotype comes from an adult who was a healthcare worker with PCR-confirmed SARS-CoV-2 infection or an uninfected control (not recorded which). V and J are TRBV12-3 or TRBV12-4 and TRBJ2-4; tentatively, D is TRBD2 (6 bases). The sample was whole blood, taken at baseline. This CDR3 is CASSPPGGPLAKNIQYF. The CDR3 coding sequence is TGTGCCAGCAGCCCCCCTGGAGGGCCTCTAGCCAAAAACATTCAGTACTTC.